This T cell receptor beta chain was sequenced during a study of T cells expressing NK-cell markers. Looking at the study overall: TCR beta repertoires came from sorted CD3+CD56+NKG2C+, CD3+CD56+NKG2C- and CD3+CD56-NKG2C+ T cells. HCMV seropositivity marked most of the eight sequenced donors; one was seronegative.

TCRdb reprocessed the 5' RACE reads and stores each CDR3 protein as one record, lacking DNA. The sample table sets out about 380,000 distinct CDR3 sequences. Germline CDR1 MGHRA, CDR2 YSYEKL. The CDR3 is made up of 16 amino acids. V gene TRBV4-1 combines with J gene TRBJ1-1; the TRBD1 assignment by TCRdb is unverifiable without DNA. The receptor was isolated from a man between 18 and 69 years old in good health. The specimen was blood T cells: a sorted CD56 or NKG2C T cell subset, CD4+ or CD8+ T cells, or bulk PBMC T cells (not recorded which). CDR3 region: CASSQLMGQGNTEAFF.